This T cell receptor beta chain was documented in a study of cytotoxic CD8 clonotypes in ibrutinib-treated CLL. The length of the CDR3 is 16 residues. Germline CDR1 SGDLS, CDR2 YYNGEE. V lost 4 bases, J lost 2 bases, and 7 bases stayed unmatched. Data came from immunoSEQ multiplex PCR; TCRdb stores just in-frame clones and leaves some out. The sample holds about 160,000 clones, 84% seen once. Material: PBMCs, obtained after 24 months of ibrutinib treatment. This receptor was taken from a human donor with chronic lymphocytic leukemia. The chain has TRBV9 and TRBJ1-4, with 8 positions matching TRBD1. In nucleotides, the CDR3 is TGTGCCAGCAGCCTTCTCACAGGGGGTACTAATGAAAAACTGTTTTTT. This gives the protein CASSLLTGGTNEKLFF.